A selection of T cell receptor beta chains follows, all from one sample in a study of T cell responses to AZD1222 COVID-19 vaccine. TCRdb's copy holds only in-frame clones and misses some; the assay was immunoSEQ multiplex PCR. The sample holds roughly 100,000 clones, about 90% seen once. The input for sequencing was peripheral blood, taken on day 0 of AZD1222 vaccination. The receptors stem from an adult in good health. The CDR3 runs from the conserved cysteine through the conserved F or W. D genes are given only for firm matches. Clone size is shown for a subset of rows, as once, few, many or a class of expanded clone.

J	V	D	size	DNA	CDR3
TRBJ1-2	TRBV6-5	-	-	TGTGCCAGCAGTTACTCGGGGGTTCAGGGCTACACCTTC	CASSYSGVQGYTF
TRBJ1-2	TRBV6-6	-	-	TGTGCCAGCAGTACTGGGCAGGCCCTATTGGGCGGCTACACCTTC	CASSTGQALLGGYTF
TRBJ2-2	TRBV5-4	-	-	TGTGCCAGCAGCTTGGGCCACCAGAACACCGGGGAGCTGTTTTTT	CASSLGHQNTGELFF
TRBJ2-2	TRBV6-6	TRBD1	-	TGTGCCAGCGGCGACAGGGGGCGAACCGGGGAGCTGTTTTTT	CASGDRGRTGELFF
TRBJ2-7	TRBV27	TRBD1	-	TGTGCCAGCAGTTCCCTGGACAGGGACGAGCAGTACTTC	CASSSLDRDEQYF
TRBJ1-3	TRBV9	-	few	TGTGCCAGCAGCGTAGCTGAGGGAAACACCATATATTTT	CASSVAEGNTIYF
TRBJ2-2	TRBV9	TRBD2	-	TGTGCCAGCAGCATCACCCGGACTAGCGGTTACACCGGGGAGCTGTTTTTT	CASSITRTSGYTGELFF
TRBJ1-1	TRBV19	-	-	TGTGCCAGTATTCTGAACACTGAAGCTTTCTTT	CASILNTEAFF
TRBJ1-2	TRBV4-1	TRBD1	-	TGCGCCAGCAGCCAAGATTCAGGGGGCTGGGGCTACACCTTC	CASSQDSGGWGYTF
TRBJ2-7	TRBV5-1	-	-	TGCGCCAGCAGCATAAGGGATTTTGAGGGGGACGAGCAGTACTTC	CASSIRDFEGDEQYF
TRBJ2-7	TRBV6-7	TRBD2	-	TGTGCCAGCAGAAAGACTAGCGGGAGTTACGAGCAGTACTTC	CASRKTSGSYEQYF
TRBJ1-2	TRBV28	-	-	TGTGCCAGCAGTTTAAGCCAGATTACTAACTATGGCTACACCTTC	CASSLSQITNYGYTF
TRBJ2-3	TRBV19	TRBD2	-	TGTGCCAGTAGGGAGCCGAGAGGGCTCGGGGGGGATACGCAGTATTTT	CASREPRGLGGDTQYF
TRBJ1-4	TRBV7-2	-	few	TGTGCCAGCAGCTTAGATTGGATTGGCGTTGAAAAACTGTTTTTT	CASSLDWIGVEKLFF
TRBJ1-4	TRBV2	-	once	TGTGCCAGCAGTGTGAAACCTTTGGGGGAAAAACTGTTTTTT	CASSVKPLGEKLFF
TRBJ2-5	TRBV7-9	-	-	TGTGCCAGCAGCTTAGATGCGTGGGTGGAGGAGACCCAGTACTTC	CASSLDAWVEETQYF
TRBJ1-2	TRBV19	-	once	TGTGCCAGTAGTCCCAGCATAGGTAACTATGGCTACACCTTC	CASSPSIGNYGYTF
TRBJ2-1	TRBV7-3	-	-	TGTGCCAGCAGCTGGGGACCATTAAACAATGAGCAGTTCTTC	CASSWGPLNNEQFF
TRBJ1-1	TRBV3-1/TRBV3-2	-	-	TGTGCCAGCAGCCAATCTGAATCCTCTGAAGCTTTCTTT	CASSQSESSEAFF
TRBJ2-4	TRBV5-4	-	-	TGTGCCAGCAGCCCCGAAGTCTCGGGAAACATTCAGTACTTC	CASSPEVSGNIQYF
TRBJ2-7	TRBV7-8	TRBD2	-	TGTGCCAGCAGCCCACTAGCGGGAGGGGGATACGAGCAGTACTTC	CASSPLAGGGYEQYF
TRBJ1-2	TRBV6-5	-	-	TGTGCCAGCAGAACCGGGATTCGGACGGGCTACACCTTC	CASRTGIRTGYTF
TRBJ2-1	TRBV7-6	TRBD2	-	TGTGCCAGCAGCTTAGGGGGTGCTAGCGGTTACAATGAGCAGTTCTTC	CASSLGGASGYNEQFF
TRBJ2-7	TRBV10-2	TRBD1	-	TGCGCCAGCAGTGACTGGTCAGGGGGAATCGAGCAGTACTTC	CASSDWSGGIEQYF
TRBJ2-7	TRBV5-5	TRBD1	-	TGTGCCAGCAGCTTCTCAGTGGGACAGGGTTTCTACGAGCAGTACTTC	CASSFSVGQGFYEQYF
TRBJ2-7	TRBV28	-	-	TGTGCCAGCAGTTTCCACGGTTACTACGAGCAGTACTTC	CASSFHGYYEQYF
TRBJ2-7	TRBV6-5	-	-	TGTGCCAGCAGTTCCTCCCGGGCGGGGGCCCTCTACGAGCAGTACTTC	CASSSSRAGALYEQYF
TRBJ1-2	TRBV5-4	-	once	TGTGCCAGCAGCTTGGCCCCTAACTATGGCTACACCTTC	CASSLAPNYGYTF
TRBJ2-3	TRBV6-5	TRBD2	-	TGTGCCAGCTCTTCCCCCAGCGGGAGGCCAGATACGCAGTATTTT	CASSSPSGRPDTQYF
TRBJ2-1	TRBV27	-	-	TGTGCCAGCAGGGTGGGAGTCCCCTCCTACAATGAGCAGTTCTTC	CASRVGVPSYNEQFF
TRBJ1-2	TRBV24-1	-	-	TGTGCCACCAGTGATTTTCGAGGGAATGGCTACACCTTC	CATSDFRGNGYTF
TRBJ2-5	TRBV7-7	-	once	TGTGCCAGCAGCTTCGGGGGACAAGAGACCCAGTACTTC	CASSFGGQETQYF
TRBJ1-6	TRBV6-1	-	-	TGTGCCAGCAGTGAATTCGGACAGAATAATTCACCCCTCCACTTT	CASSEFGQNNSPLHF
TRBJ2-3	TRBV3-1/TRBV3-2	-	-	TGTGCCAGCAGCCAAGGGGGGCCTAGCGGCACAGATACGCAGTATTTT	CASSQGGPSGTDTQYF
TRBJ1-4	TRBV18	-	-	TGTGCCAGCTCACCACCTTCGCAAAATGAAAAACTGTTTTTT	CASSPPSQNEKLFF
TRBJ1-1	TRBV5-1	TRBD1	-	TGCGCCAGCAGCTGGGGGGACAGGGGAACTGAAGCTTTCTTT	CASSWGDRGTEAFF
TRBJ1-5	TRBV7-2	-	-	TGTGCCAGCAGTGAGTGGCTGTTTGGCAATCAGCCCCAGCATTTT	CASSEWLFGNQPQHF
TRBJ1-1	TRBV7-8	-	-	TGTGCCAGCAGCCCTCGGGACGGGAACACTGAAGCTTTCTTT	CASSPRDGNTEAFF
TRBJ1-2	TRBV5-1	-	-	TGCGCCAGCAGCTTGGGAGCTATTCCAGGGTCGGAAGGCTACACCTTC	CASSLGAIPGSEGYTF
TRBJ2-1	TRBV27	TRBD1	-	TGTGCCAGCAGCCCAATCGGGGACAGGGACTACAATGAGCAGTTCTTC	CASSPIGDRDYNEQFF
TRBJ1-1	TRBV5-1	TRBD1	once	TGCGCCAGCAGCTTGGATCCGGACAGGGCTAAAGCTTTCTTT	CASSLDPDRAKAFF
TRBJ2-1	TRBV18	-	-	TGTGCCAGCTCAAGGGAGGATGAGCAGTTCTTC	CASSREDEQFF